This TCR beta chain comes out of a study of vaccination effects on CD4 cells after COVID-19. V was shortened by 0 bases and J by 7 bases, with 16 bases between the two germline ends. This CDR3 has 16 residues. Looked up from germline, CDR1 is LGHDT and CDR2 is YNNKEL (reference sequence). This clone was seen more than once but under ten times. Its target is unknown. Only in-frame clones appear in the TCRdb table, and some are missing; sequencing was by immunoSEQ multiplex PCR. The repertoire holds tens of thousands of clones, with 74% as singletons. Antigen-specific CD4+ T cells were expanded (with viral peptide pools) by the ViraFEST assay ahead of sequencing. Once cultured for roughly ten days, the cells underwent separation to obtain CD4+ T cells. Having tested negative for nucleocapsid antibodies, the vaccine recipients showed no prior SARS-CoV-2 infection. Cultures had half their medium replaced with IL-2 medium on days 3 and 7.

The sequence was collected from a human donor who received a COVID-19 vaccine. Sequencing was performed on CD4+ T cells from PBMCs cultured with SARS-CoV-2 spike peptides, taken before COVID-19 vaccination. The rearrangement links TRBV3-1 (or the pseudogene TRBV3-2) to TRBJ1-3, with D possibly being TRBD1 (5 bases). CDR3: CASSQDFTGVLNTIYF. The CDR3 region has the DNA TGTGCCAGCAGCCAAGACTTCACGGGGGTCCTCAACACCATATATTTT.